A selection of T cell receptor beta chains follows, all from one sample in a study of blood T cell repertoires in COVID-19. Clones were read by immunoSEQ multiplex PCR, and TCRdb kept only the in-frame ones, dropping some. The sample carries approximately 480,000 clones, 89% recorded once. The sample was peripheral blood. The receptor source for this set is a man in his late teens or twenties with COVID-19, enrolled during active disease. Both conserved end residues are part of each CDR3. Fields, in order: CDR3 length, clone size, D gene, V gene, J gene, CDR3 protein, CDR3 DNA. A D gene is named only where the DNA matches it firmly. Expanded clones are given a class, and other clones once, few, many or no size at all.

cdr3_length: 15; clone_size: .; d_call: TRBD2; v_call: TRBV7-3; j_call: TRBJ2-1; cdr3_aa: CASSLTTSGSDEQFF; cdr3_nt: TGTGCCAGCAGCTTAACTACTAGCGGGAGCGATGAGCAGTTCTTC
cdr3_length: 13; clone_size: few; d_call: .; v_call: TRBV5-6; j_call: TRBJ2-7; cdr3_aa: CASSLAGVAEQYF; cdr3_nt: TGTGCCAGCAGCTTAGCAGGGGTGGCCGAGCAGTACTTC
cdr3_length: 15; clone_size: .; d_call: .; v_call: TRBV5-5; j_call: TRBJ1-3; cdr3_aa: CASSLGRGERNTIYF; cdr3_nt: TGTGCCAGCAGCTTGGGCAGGGGTGAAAGAAACACCATATATTTT
cdr3_length: 14; clone_size: .; d_call: TRBD1; v_call: TRBV24-1; j_call: TRBJ2-1; cdr3_aa: CATSDPTGNNEQFF; cdr3_nt: TGTGCCACCAGTGACCCGACAGGGAACAATGAGCAGTTCTTC
cdr3_length: 13; clone_size: .; d_call: TRBD1; v_call: TRBV20-1; j_call: TRBJ2-5; cdr3_aa: CSASLGQGETQYF; cdr3_nt: TGCAGTGCTAGTCTCGGACAGGGAGAGACCCAGTACTTC
cdr3_length: 17; clone_size: .; d_call: TRBD1; v_call: TRBV12-5; j_call: TRBJ1-5; cdr3_aa: CASGLTFGTEEYQPQHF; cdr3_nt: TGTGCTAGTGGCTTGACCTTCGGGACAGAAGAGTATCAGCCCCAGCATTTT
cdr3_length: 15; clone_size: .; d_call: TRBD1; v_call: TRBV19; j_call: TRBJ1-1; cdr3_aa: CASSYLRDSNTEAFF; cdr3_nt: TGTGCCAGTAGCTACCTCCGGGACAGTAACACTGAAGCTTTCTTT
cdr3_length: 15; clone_size: .; d_call: .; v_call: TRBV3-1/TRBV3-2; j_call: TRBJ2-7; cdr3_aa: CASSHFAGTRGEQYF; cdr3_nt: TGTGCCAGCAGCCATTTTGCCGGGACCAGGGGCGAGCAGTACTTC
cdr3_length: 16; clone_size: .; d_call: TRBD1; v_call: TRBV24-1; j_call: TRBJ2-3; cdr3_aa: CATSDWARGRTDTQYF; cdr3_nt: TGTGCCACCAGTGATTGGGCCAGGGGGCGCACAGATACGCAGTATTTT
cdr3_length: 16; clone_size: .; d_call: TRBD1; v_call: TRBV29-1; j_call: TRBJ2-7; cdr3_aa: CSVETHRTGNSYEQYF; cdr3_nt: TGCAGCGTTGAGACCCATAGGACAGGCAACTCCTACGAGCAGTACTTC
cdr3_length: 12; clone_size: .; d_call: .; v_call: TRBV15; j_call: TRBJ1-2; cdr3_aa: CATSRHNYGYTF; cdr3_nt: TGTGCCACCAGCAGACATAACTATGGCTACACCTTC
cdr3_length: 19; clone_size: .; d_call: TRBD2; v_call: TRBV3-1/TRBV3-2; j_call: TRBJ2-3; cdr3_aa: CASSLGLAGIKTSTDTQYF; cdr3_nt: TGTGCCAGCAGCCTCGGACTAGCGGGCATAAAGACAAGCACAGATACGCAGTATTTT
cdr3_length: 12; clone_size: .; d_call: .; v_call: TRBV30; j_call: TRBJ1-2; cdr3_aa: CAWRWQGYGYTF; cdr3_nt: TGTGCCTGGAGATGGCAGGGCTATGGCTACACCTTC
cdr3_length: 13; clone_size: .; d_call: TRBD1; v_call: TRBV28; j_call: TRBJ1-2; cdr3_aa: CASSRTGRYGYTF; cdr3_nt: TGTGCCAGCAGCCGGACAGGGCGCTATGGCTACACCTTC
cdr3_length: 14; clone_size: .; d_call: TRBD2; v_call: TRBV13; j_call: TRBJ2-7; cdr3_aa: CASSSPQRGAEQYF; cdr3_nt: TGTGCCAGCAGCTCCCCGCAGCGGGGAGCTGAGCAGTACTTC
cdr3_length: 16; clone_size: .; d_call: TRBD2; v_call: TRBV3-1/TRBV3-2; j_call: TRBJ2-5; cdr3_aa: CASSRTNSGIQETQYF; cdr3_nt: TGTGCCAGCAGCCGGACGAATAGCGGGATCCAAGAGACCCAGTACTTC
cdr3_length: 15; clone_size: .; d_call: TRBD2; v_call: TRBV4-1; j_call: TRBJ2-7; cdr3_aa: CASSQSSGVSYEQYF; cdr3_nt: TGCGCCAGCAGCCAAAGTAGCGGGGTTAGCTACGAGCAGTACTTC
cdr3_length: 14; clone_size: .; d_call: .; v_call: TRBV23-1; j_call: TRBJ1-2; cdr3_aa: CASSHLQGRHGYTF; cdr3_nt: TGCGCCAGCAGTCATTTACAGGGTAGGCATGGCTACACCTTC
cdr3_length: 12; clone_size: .; d_call: TRBD2; v_call: TRBV18; j_call: TRBJ2-5; cdr3_aa: CASSPGRQTQYF; cdr3_nt: TGTGCCAGCTCCCCCGGGAGGCAGACCCAGTACTTC
cdr3_length: 13; clone_size: .; d_call: .; v_call: TRBV6-5; j_call: TRBJ1-2; cdr3_aa: CASRKQANYGYTF; cdr3_nt: TGTGCCAGCAGGAAGCAGGCTAACTATGGCTACACCTTC
cdr3_length: 14; clone_size: .; d_call: TRBD1; v_call: TRBV18; j_call: TRBJ2-7; cdr3_aa: CASSKGQGPYEQYF; cdr3_nt: TGTGCCAGCTCAAAGGGACAGGGCCCCTACGAGCAGTACTTC
cdr3_length: 13; clone_size: .; d_call: .; v_call: TRBV7-9; j_call: TRBJ2-5; cdr3_aa: CASSLGTKETQYF; cdr3_nt: TGTGCCAGCAGCTTAGGGACTAAAGAGACCCAGTACTTC
cdr3_length: 16; clone_size: .; d_call: .; v_call: TRBV19; j_call: TRBJ1-3; cdr3_aa: CASSRLRDYSGNTIYF; cdr3_nt: TGTGCCAGTAGCCGTTTGAGGGACTACTCTGGAAACACCATATATTTT
cdr3_length: 15; clone_size: .; d_call: TRBD1; v_call: TRBV7-8; j_call: TRBJ1-5; cdr3_aa: CASSTLTGGNQPQHF; cdr3_nt: TGTGCCAGCAGCACCCTGACAGGGGGCAATCAGCCCCAGCATTTT
cdr3_length: 15; clone_size: .; d_call: TRBD2; v_call: TRBV15; j_call: TRBJ2-7; cdr3_aa: CATSRGLAGDHEQYF; cdr3_nt: TGTGCCACCAGCAGAGGGCTAGCGGGAGACCACGAGCAGTACTTC
cdr3_length: 12; clone_size: .; d_call: TRBD1; v_call: TRBV30; j_call: TRBJ2-5; cdr3_aa: CASGQGEETQYF; cdr3_nt: TGTGCCTCGGGACAGGGCGAGGAGACCCAGTACTTC
cdr3_length: 16; clone_size: .; d_call: TRBD1; v_call: TRBV24-1; j_call: TRBJ2-3; cdr3_aa: CATSGPNRGQTDTQYF; cdr3_nt: TGTGCCACCAGTGGCCCTAACAGGGGGCAAACAGATACGCAGTATTTT
cdr3_length: 14; clone_size: .; d_call: TRBD2; v_call: TRBV9; j_call: TRBJ2-3; cdr3_aa: CASSVTGGGDTQYF; cdr3_nt: TGTGCCAGCAGCGTCACGGGGGGGGGAGATACGCAGTATTTT
cdr3_length: 15; clone_size: .; d_call: TRBD1; v_call: TRBV6-4; j_call: TRBJ2-3; cdr3_aa: CASSATGGPTDTQYF; cdr3_nt: TGTGCCAGCAGTGCCACAGGGGGTCCAACAGATACGCAGTATTTT
cdr3_length: 15; clone_size: .; d_call: .; v_call: TRBV6-1; j_call: TRBJ1-1; cdr3_aa: CASSDLGRGNTEAFF; cdr3_nt: TGTGCCAGCAGTGATTTAGGCAGGGGGAACACTGAAGCTTTCTTT
cdr3_length: 14; clone_size: .; d_call: .; v_call: TRBV2; j_call: TRBJ2-6; cdr3_aa: CASIFPPGANVLTF; cdr3_nt: TGTGCCAGCATCTTCCCCCCTGGGGCCAACGTCCTGACTTTC
cdr3_length: 17; clone_size: .; d_call: TRBD2; v_call: TRBV4-1; j_call: TRBJ2-1; cdr3_aa: CASSPGLAGGPYNEQFF; cdr3_nt: TGCGCCAGCAGCCCCGGACTAGCGGGGGGGCCCTACAATGAGCAGTTCTTC
cdr3_length: 13; clone_size: .; d_call: .; v_call: TRBV13; j_call: TRBJ2-4; cdr3_aa: CASSIHGGNIQYF; cdr3_nt: TGTGCCAGCAGCATCCACGGGGGAAACATTCAGTACTTC
cdr3_length: 16; clone_size: .; d_call: TRBD1; v_call: TRBV5-4; j_call: TRBJ1-4; cdr3_aa: CASSLGGQGRLEKLFF; cdr3_nt: TGTGCCAGCAGCTTGGGGGGACAGGGCAGACTGGAAAAACTGTTTTTT
cdr3_length: 14; clone_size: .; d_call: TRBD1; v_call: TRBV7-9; j_call: TRBJ1-2; cdr3_aa: CASRGQGLVDGYTF; cdr3_nt: TGTGCCAGCAGGGGACAGGGGCTGGTAGATGGCTACACCTTC
cdr3_length: 17; clone_size: .; d_call: .; v_call: TRBV5-1; j_call: TRBJ1-6; cdr3_aa: CASSLGGWGVGNSPLHF; cdr3_nt: TGCGCCAGCAGCTTGGGGGGTTGGGGAGTCGGAAATTCACCCCTCCACTTT
cdr3_length: 13; clone_size: .; d_call: .; v_call: TRBV11-3; j_call: TRBJ2-5; cdr3_aa: CASSPPGQETQYF; cdr3_nt: TGTGCCAGCAGCCCCCCGGGGCAAGAGACCCAGTACTTC
cdr3_length: 15; clone_size: few; d_call: .; v_call: TRBV5-6; j_call: TRBJ2-7; cdr3_aa: CASSGVAGQPYEQYF; cdr3_nt: TGTGCCAGCAGCGGAGTTGCGGGACAGCCCTACGAGCAGTACTTC
cdr3_length: 19; clone_size: .; d_call: .; v_call: TRBV11-2; j_call: TRBJ2-1; cdr3_aa: CASSSIHSLVFFPRNEQFF; cdr3_nt: TGTGCCAGCAGCTCGATACATTCACTAGTCTTTTTCCCCCGCAATGAGCAGTTCTTC
cdr3_length: 13; clone_size: .; d_call: TRBD2; v_call: TRBV7-9; j_call: TRBJ2-1; cdr3_aa: CASWIAGGDEQFF; cdr3_nt: TGTGCCAGCTGGATAGCGGGGGGGGATGAGCAGTTCTTC
cdr3_length: 18; clone_size: once; d_call: TRBD1; v_call: TRBV11-3; j_call: TRBJ2-1; cdr3_aa: CASSPTPWKGQKSNEQFF; cdr3_nt: TGTGCCAGCAGCCCAACCCCCTGGAAGGGACAGAAGTCGAATGAGCAGTTCTTC
cdr3_length: 14; clone_size: .; d_call: TRBD1; v_call: TRBV7-7; j_call: TRBJ2-2; cdr3_aa: CASSLDGQAGELFF; cdr3_nt: TGTGCTAGCAGCTTAGACGGACAGGCTGGGGAGCTGTTTTTT
cdr3_length: 15; clone_size: .; d_call: .; v_call: TRBV2; j_call: TRBJ2-2; cdr3_aa: CASSGDSGGTGELFF; cdr3_nt: TGTGCCAGCAGTGGGGACTCTGGAGGCACCGGGGAGCTGTTTTTT
cdr3_length: 13; clone_size: .; d_call: .; v_call: TRBV7-9; j_call: TRBJ2-3; cdr3_aa: CASSLDYTDTQYF; cdr3_nt: TGTGCCAGCAGCTTAGACTACACAGATACGCAGTATTTT
cdr3_length: 17; clone_size: once; d_call: .; v_call: TRBV7-9; j_call: TRBJ2-3; cdr3_aa: CASSPTVEGRRTDTQYF; cdr3_nt: TGTGCCAGCAGTCCTACCGTTGAGGGTCGGAGGACAGATACGCAGTATTTT
cdr3_length: 14; clone_size: .; d_call: TRBD1; v_call: TRBV7-3; j_call: TRBJ2-2; cdr3_aa: CASSATGATGELFF; cdr3_nt: TGTGCCAGCAGCGCTACAGGGGCCACCGGGGAGCTGTTTTTT
cdr3_length: 15; clone_size: .; d_call: .; v_call: TRBV7-8; j_call: TRBJ1-4; cdr3_aa: CASSLGTATNEKLFF; cdr3_nt: TGTGCCAGCAGCTTAGGGACAGCTACTAATGAAAAACTGTTTTTT
cdr3_length: 14; clone_size: .; d_call: .; v_call: TRBV9; j_call: TRBJ1-1; cdr3_aa: CASSVVDRNTEAFF; cdr3_nt: TGTGCCAGCAGCGTAGTCGACAGAAACACTGAAGCTTTCTTT
cdr3_length: 13; clone_size: .; d_call: .; v_call: TRBV3-1/TRBV3-2; j_call: TRBJ2-7; cdr3_aa: CASSQRTAYEQYF; cdr3_nt: TGTGCCAGCAGCCAAAGGACAGCTTACGAGCAGTACTTC
cdr3_length: 14; clone_size: .; d_call: TRBD2; v_call: TRBV15; j_call: TRBJ2-1; cdr3_aa: CATSRPTGRDEQFF; cdr3_nt: TGTGCCACCAGCCGACCTACCGGGAGGGATGAGCAGTTCTTC
cdr3_length: 16; clone_size: .; d_call: TRBD1; v_call: TRBV3-1/TRBV3-2; j_call: TRBJ2-7; cdr3_aa: CASSPSRGQGAYEQYF; cdr3_nt: TGTGCCAGCAGCCCTTCAAGGGGACAGGGGGCTTACGAGCAGTACTTC
cdr3_length: 13; clone_size: .; d_call: .; v_call: TRBV12-3/TRBV12-4; j_call: TRBJ2-7; cdr3_aa: CASSPRPGPEQYF; cdr3_nt: TGTGCCAGCAGTCCCCGCCCAGGCCCCGAGCAGTACTTC
cdr3_length: 15; clone_size: .; d_call: TRBD2; v_call: TRBV5-1; j_call: TRBJ2-1; cdr3_aa: CASSLTSGSYNEQFF; cdr3_nt: TGCGCCAGCAGCCTGACTAGCGGGAGTTACAATGAGCAGTTCTTC
cdr3_length: 14; clone_size: .; d_call: TRBD2; v_call: TRBV27; j_call: TRBJ2-7; cdr3_aa: CASSSGTSGYEQYF; cdr3_nt: TGTGCCAGCAGTTCCGGGACTAGCGGCTACGAGCAGTACTTC
cdr3_length: 13; clone_size: .; d_call: .; v_call: TRBV29-1; j_call: TRBJ1-1; cdr3_aa: CSVGGQLNTEAFF; cdr3_nt: TGCAGCGTTGGTGGACAGCTGAACACTGAAGCTTTCTTT
cdr3_length: 16; clone_size: once; d_call: .; v_call: TRBV4-1; j_call: TRBJ1-2; cdr3_aa: CASSQSGGRSNYGYTF; cdr3_nt: TGCGCCAGCAGCCAAAGTGGAGGACGTAGTAACTATGGCTACACCTTC